This is a list of T cell receptor beta chains from one sample in a study of early T cells in non-severe SARS-CoV-2 infection. TCRdb reanalysed the 5' RACE reads using MiXCR and keeps one entry per CDR3 protein. The sample holds some 26,000 distinct CDR3 sequences, nearly 4.5% seen once. Sequencing input: whole blood. These receptors all come from an adult who was a healthcare worker with PCR-confirmed SARS-CoV-2 infection or an uninfected control (not recorded which). Both conserved end residues are part of each CDR3. The order of the fields is J gene, CDR3 length, D gene, clone size, V gene, CDR3 protein, CDR3 DNA. A D gene is named only where the DNA matches it firmly. Clone size is stated in some rows and not others, as once, few, many or a class when expanded.

j_gene: TRBJ2-7
len: 13
d_gene: NA
abundance: many
v_gene: TRBV7-9
CDR3aa: CASSLGSPYEQYF
CDR3nt: TGTGCCAGCAGCTTGGGCAGTCCCTACGAGCAGTACTTC

j_gene: TRBJ1-6
len: 14
d_gene: NA
abundance: many
v_gene: TRBV7-3
CDR3aa: CASSSGQTDSPLHF
CDR3nt: TGTGCCAGCAGCTCCGGACAGACCGATTCACCCCTCCACTTT

j_gene: TRBJ2-7
len: 15
d_gene: NA
abundance: NA
v_gene: TRBV6-6
CDR3aa: CASRAQEDSAYEQYF
CDR3nt: TGTGCCAGCAGGGCTCAAGAGGATTCGGCCTACGAGCAGTACTTC

j_gene: TRBJ2-7
len: 15
d_gene: TRBD2
abundance: many
v_gene: TRBV20-1
CDR3aa: CSARVGGGAVHEQYF
CDR3nt: TGCAGTGCTAGAGTGGGCGGGGGGGCTGTCCACGAGCAGTACTTC

j_gene: TRBJ2-1
len: 15
d_gene: NA
abundance: many
v_gene: TRBV20-1
CDR3aa: CSAPTGHPTYNEQFF
CDR3nt: TGCAGTGCCCCGACAGGCCACCCTACCTACAATGAGCAGTTCTTC

j_gene: TRBJ2-1
len: 13
d_gene: NA
abundance: many
v_gene: TRBV5-6
CDR3aa: CASSLVRGDEQFF
CDR3nt: TGTGCCAGCAGCTTGGTCAGGGGCGATGAGCAGTTCTTC

j_gene: TRBJ1-1
len: 14
d_gene: NA
abundance: many
v_gene: TRBV15
CDR3aa: CATSRVESNTEAFF
CDR3nt: TGTGCCACCAGCAGAGTAGAGTCTAACACTGAAGCTTTCTTT

j_gene: TRBJ2-1
len: 17
d_gene: TRBD2
abundance: many
v_gene: TRBV6-6
CDR3aa: CASSYSGTTTLNNEQFF
CDR3nt: TGTGCCAGCAGTTACTCAGGGACTACTACTTTAAACAATGAGCAGTTCTTC

j_gene: TRBJ2-3
len: 15
d_gene: TRBD2
abundance: many
v_gene: TRBV7-9
CDR3aa: CASSLGAGGADTQYF
CDR3nt: TGTGCCAGCAGCTTGGGAGCGGGGGGGGCAGATACGCAGTATTTT

j_gene: TRBJ1-4
len: 14
d_gene: NA
abundance: medium-sized
v_gene: TRBV4-3
CDR3aa: CASSQWTTNEKLFF
CDR3nt: TGCGCCAGCAGCCAATGGACAACTAATGAAAAACTGTTTTTT

j_gene: TRBJ2-6
len: 16
d_gene: NA
abundance: many
v_gene: TRBV27
CDR3aa: CASSLFGASGANVLTF
CDR3nt: TGTGCCAGCAGTTTATTTGGGGCCTCTGGGGCCAACGTCCTGACTTTC

j_gene: TRBJ2-3
len: 17
d_gene: NA
abundance: many
v_gene: TRBV4-3
CDR3aa: CASSQEGSIRDTDTQYF
CDR3nt: TGCGCCAGCAGCCAAGAAGGGTCCATAAGGGACACAGATACGCAGTATTTT

j_gene: TRBJ1-1
len: 15
d_gene: TRBD1
abundance: many
v_gene: TRBV2
CDR3aa: CASTRQGSDSAEAFF
CDR3nt: TGTGCCAGCACCAGACAGGGATCCGACAGCGCTGAAGCTTTCTTT

j_gene: TRBJ1-1
len: 14
d_gene: NA
abundance: many
v_gene: TRBV7-9
CDR3aa: CASSQGTLNTEAFF
CDR3nt: TGTGCCAGCAGCCAAGGGACACTGAACACTGAAGCTTTCTTT

j_gene: TRBJ1-2
len: 15
d_gene: NA
abundance: many
v_gene: TRBV12-3/TRBV12-4
CDR3aa: CASSSRGSPAYGYTF
CDR3nt: TGTGCCAGCAGTTCCCGGGGCAGCCCGGCCTATGGCTACACCTTC

j_gene: TRBJ1-1
len: 15
d_gene: NA
abundance: many
v_gene: TRBV11-2
CDR3aa: CASSLENVGTTEAFF
CDR3nt: TGTGCCAGCAGCTTAGAGAATGTGGGGACCACTGAAGCTTTCTTT

j_gene: TRBJ1-3
len: 14
d_gene: NA
abundance: many
v_gene: TRBV12-3/TRBV12-4
CDR3aa: CASSLAGSGNTIYF
CDR3nt: TGTGCCAGCAGTTTAGCGGGGTCTGGAAACACCATATATTTT

j_gene: TRBJ2-1
len: 16
d_gene: TRBD2
abundance: many
v_gene: TRBV20-1
CDR3aa: CSAIGTSGGVVNEQFF
CDR3nt: TGCAGTGCCATCGGGACTAGCGGGGGGGTTGTTAATGAGCAGTTCTTC

j_gene: TRBJ1-6
len: 13
d_gene: TRBD1
abundance: medium-sized
v_gene: TRBV27
CDR3aa: CASRTGPNSPLHF
CDR3nt: TGTGCCAGCAGGACAGGGCCAAATTCACCCCTCCACTTT

j_gene: TRBJ2-5
len: 12
d_gene: TRBD2
abundance: NA
v_gene: TRBV20-1
CDR3aa: CSSGGIQETQYF
CDR3nt: TGCAGTAGCGGGGGAATTCAAGAGACCCAGTACTTC

j_gene: TRBJ1-5
len: 12
d_gene: TRBD1
abundance: many
v_gene: TRBV28
CDR3aa: CASRQGAQPQHF
CDR3nt: TGTGCCAGCAGACAGGGGGCTCAGCCCCAGCATTTT

j_gene: TRBJ2-2
len: 15
d_gene: NA
abundance: many
v_gene: TRBV7-3
CDR3aa: CASSLNSANTGELFF
CDR3nt: TGTGCCAGCAGCTTGAACAGCGCGAACACCGGGGAGCTGTTTTTT

j_gene: TRBJ2-5
len: 17
d_gene: TRBD2
abundance: many
v_gene: TRBV7-2
CDR3aa: CASSLASTSGAQETQYF
CDR3nt: TGTGCCAGCAGCTTGGCCTCGACTAGCGGGGCCCAAGAGACCCAGTACTTC

j_gene: TRBJ1-6
len: 14
d_gene: TRBD1
abundance: many
v_gene: TRBV27
CDR3aa: CASSEDRGNSPLHF
CDR3nt: TGTGCCAGCAGTGAAGACAGGGGGAATTCACCCCTCCACTTT

j_gene: TRBJ1-1
len: 15
d_gene: TRBD1
abundance: many
v_gene: TRBV20-1
CDR3aa: CSARRTGSENTEAFF
CDR3nt: TGCAGTGCTCGGCGGACAGGTAGCGAGAACACTGAAGCTTTCTTT

j_gene: TRBJ1-5
len: 15
d_gene: NA
abundance: many
v_gene: TRBV12-3/TRBV12-4
CDR3aa: CASSDGTASNQPQHF
CDR3nt: TGTGCCAGCAGTGACGGGACCGCGAGCAATCAGCCCCAGCATTTT

j_gene: TRBJ2-3
len: 14
d_gene: TRBD1
abundance: many
v_gene: TRBV10-3
CDR3aa: CAIRGQGSTDTQYF
CDR3nt: TGTGCCATCAGGGGACAGGGAAGCACAGATACGCAGTATTTT

j_gene: TRBJ2-3
len: 15
d_gene: NA
abundance: many
v_gene: TRBV29-1
CDR3aa: CSVESVQGGTDTQYF
CDR3nt: TGCAGCGTTGAAAGTGTACAGGGGGGGACAGATACGCAGTATTTT

j_gene: TRBJ1-1
len: 13
d_gene: NA
abundance: many
v_gene: TRBV29-1
CDR3aa: CSVEPRWNTEAFF
CDR3nt: TGCAGCGTTGAACCCCGGTGGAACACTGAAGCTTTCTTT